Listed here are 10 T cell receptor beta chains from one sample, sequenced in a study of Graves' ophthalmopathy and Graves' hyperthyroidism. Amplification from RNA transcripts yielded the TCR beta CDR3 regions. Following a first-round RT-PCR that used HTBI primers, a second-round multiplex PCR was carried out. MiXCR was run by TCRdb on the multiplex PCR reads, yielding one entry per CDR3 protein. The sample lists about 700,000 distinct CDR3 sequences, around 40% occurring once. Sequenced sample: peripheral blood. These receptors were obtained from an adult man with Graves' ophthalmopathy.

This clonotype turned up a few times. The chain joins TRBV24-1 to TRBJ2-2; the D gene could be TRBD1 or TRBD2 (6 bases each). Trimming stripped 2 bases from V and 4 bases from J, with 10 bases between. The CDR3 sequence is 15 residues long. From germline, CDR1 is KGHDR and CDR2 SFDVKD. The CDR3 sequence: CATSDWGASTGELFF. CDR3 nucleotides: TGTGCCACCAGTGATTGGGGGGCGAGCACCGGGGAGCTGTTTTTT.

This clonotype showed up just a few times. One junction end does not reproduce the germline sequence, and a read error may be involved. This chain uses TRBV2 with TRBJ1-1; D is unclear. CDR1 is SNHLY and CDR2 is FYNNEI in the germline V gene. CDR3 size: 17 residues. Here the CDR3 reads CASRLSRAVVVNTEAFF. For the CDR3, the DNA is TGCGCCAGCAGGCTATCTAGGGCCGTCGTGGTGAACACTGAAGCTTTCTTT.

This clonotype was seen only once. Here the CDR3 reads CASSLWAGNTEAFF. The CDR3 nucleotides read TGTGCCAGCAGCTTATGGGCTGGGAACACTGAAGCTTTCTTT. V usage is TRBV7-2 and J usage is TRBJ1-1, with D uncertain. Germline-derived CDR1 and CDR2 are SGHTA and FQGNSA. The CDR3 has 14 residues. Trimming shortened V by 2 bases and J by 1 base, and 8 bases separated the two germline ends. The complete variable domain, with remaining parts taken from reference TRBV7-2 and TRBJ1-1, reads GAGVSQSPSNKVTEKGKDVELRCDPISGHTALYWYRQSLGQGLEFLIYFQGNSAPDKSGLPSDRFSAERTGGSVSTLTIQRTQQEDSAVYLCASSLWAGNTEAFFGQGTRLTVV.

The chain recombines TRBV12-3 or TRBV12-4 with TRBJ1-2; possibly TRBD1 for D (6 bases). The V and J ends lost 6 bases and 4 bases respectively, with 15 bases between them. This CDR3 has 14 residues. CDR3 sequence (DNA): TGTGCCAGCAGACCTAGGGGGTCTGCCTATGGCTACACCTTC. It translates to CASRPRGSAYGYTF.

This clonotype occurred once. The J gene is TRBJ2-7, the V gene TRBV5-1; 10 bases align to TRBD1. The germline CDR1 and CDR2 sequences are SGHRS and YFSETQ. The CDR3 has 15 residues. Trimming at V came to 4 bases and at J to 4 bases, leaving 8 bases not matched to a gene. As DNA, the CDR3 is TGCGCCAGCAGCAGGGAGGGACAGGGGATTTACGAGCAGTACTTC. It specifies CASSREGQGIYEQYF.

As regards this clonotype: One end of the junction fails to match germline, which may point to a read error. The rearrangement joins TRBV15 to TRBJ2-7; 8 bases are a match to TRBD1. CDR3 length: 15 residues. The germline gives CDR1 LNHNV, CDR2 YYDKDF (reference sequence). CDR3 bases: TGTGCCGCCAGCTACGGGACAGGAATCTCCTACGAGCAGTACTTC. Translation: CAASYGTGISYEQYF.

This clonotype occurred many times. The DNA for the CDR3 is TGTGCCAGCAGTGATCAGCAGGGGGCGCAAGGCACCGGGGAGCTGTTTTTT. It codes for CASSDQQGAQGTGELFF. The chain employs TRBV25-1 and TRBJ2-2; 8 nucleotides agree with TRBD1. Germline CDR1 is MGHDK and CDR2 is SYGVNS. V was clipped by 3 bases and J by 4 bases; unmatched bases: 10. The CDR3 runs to 17 residues.

This clonotype was counted only a few times. The DNA of the CDR3 is TGTGCCAGCAGTCCAGGGGAGTCTGGAAACACCATATATTTT. Protein sequence: CASSPGESGNTIYF. This chain links TRBV7-6 with TRBJ1-3; possibly TRBD1 for D (6 bases). The CDR3 consists of 14 residues. With 6 bases removed from V and 1 base from J, the gap between germline ends came to 10 bases. CDR1 and CDR2 (germline): SGHVS, FNYEAQ.

The genes are TRBV7-9 and TRBJ2-5, with 9 positions matching TRBD1. The J call may be faulty, since TRBJ2-1 better matches the DNA end. The CDR3 covers 16 residues. Germline lookup yields CDR1 SEHNR and CDR2 FQNEAQ (reference sequence). CDR3: CASSSLETGGFYEQFF. The CDR3 DNA reads as TGTGCCAGCAGCTCCCTCGAGACAGGGGGGTTTTATGAGCAGTTCTTC.

This clonotype turned up a few times. The chain combines TRBV28 with TRBJ2-7, with a tentative D call TRBD1 (5 bases). The CDR3 spans 11 residues. Germline assignment: CDR1 MDHEN and CDR2 SYDVKM. V lost 7 bases to trimming and J lost 4 bases, with 8 bases between them. As DNA, the CDR3 is TGTGCCAGCATCCAGGGATACGAGCAGTACTTC. Translating it yields CASIQGYEQYF.